This entry features one TCR beta chain sequence. Its target is not known. Germline V gene data show CDR1 as SGHRS and CDR2 as YFSETQ. Trimming removed 3 bases from V and 7 bases from J; junction bases left unmatched: 11. The CDR3 totals 16 residues. Treatment of patients with chemo-refractory metastatic non-small-cell lung cancer consisted of focal radiation plus CTLA-4 blockade with ipilimumab. Profiled with immunoSEQ multiplex PCR; TCRdb holds only in-frame clones, not every one. Of 25,000 to 35,000 clones listed, 65% to 80% are singletons. This record comes from a study of radiotherapy plus CTLA-4 blockade in lung cancer. Overall study findings and caveats: TCR clones from tumors expanded in blood after radiotherapy plus ipilimumab. Early clonal dynamics of blood T cells, together with interferon-beta, were reported as the best response predictor.

The source is a human donor with non-small cell lung cancer who had stable disease on radiotherapy plus ipilimumab. This chain joins TRBV5-1 and TRBJ2-1; 9 nucleotides line up with TRBD2. This specimen was peripheral blood, taken from a patient treated with radiotherapy plus ipilimumab. The CDR3 is CASSSLGGGAGNEQFF. In DNA, the CDR3 is TGCGCCAGCAGCTCCCTCGGCGGGGGGGCGGGGAATGAGCAGTTCTTC. Supplemented by reference TRBV5-1 and TRBJ2-1, the full variable domain reads KAGVTQTPRYLIKTRGQQVTLSCSPISGHRSVSWYQQTPGQGLQFLFEYFSETQRNKGNFPGRFSGRQFSNSRSEMNVSTLELGDSALYLCASSSLGGGAGNEQFFGPGTRLTVL.